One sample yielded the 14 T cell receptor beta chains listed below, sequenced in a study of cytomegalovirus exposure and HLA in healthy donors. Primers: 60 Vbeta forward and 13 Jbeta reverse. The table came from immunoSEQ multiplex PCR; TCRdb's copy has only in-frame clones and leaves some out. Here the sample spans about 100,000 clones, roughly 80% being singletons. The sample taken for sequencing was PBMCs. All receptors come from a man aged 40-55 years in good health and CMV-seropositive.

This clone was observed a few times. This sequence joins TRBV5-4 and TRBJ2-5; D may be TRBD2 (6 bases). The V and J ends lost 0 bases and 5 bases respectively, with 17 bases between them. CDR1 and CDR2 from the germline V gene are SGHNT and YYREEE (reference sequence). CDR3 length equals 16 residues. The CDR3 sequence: CASSLGTPSGGETQYF. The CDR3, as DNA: TGTGCCAGCAGCTTGGGGACTCCATCTGGAGGGGAGACCCAGTACTTC.

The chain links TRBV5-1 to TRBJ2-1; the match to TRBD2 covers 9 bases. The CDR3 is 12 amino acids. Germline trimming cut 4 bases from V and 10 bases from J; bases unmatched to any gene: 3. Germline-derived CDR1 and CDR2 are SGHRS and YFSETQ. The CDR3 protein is CASSAGTSEQFF. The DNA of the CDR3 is TGCGCCAGCAGCGCCGGGACTAGCGAGCAGTTCTTC.

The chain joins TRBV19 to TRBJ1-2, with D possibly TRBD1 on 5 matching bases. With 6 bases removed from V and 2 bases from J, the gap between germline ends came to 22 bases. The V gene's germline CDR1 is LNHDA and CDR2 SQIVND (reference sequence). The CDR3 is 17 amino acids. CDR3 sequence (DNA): TGTGCCAGTAGACCTTCAAAGTCCGGGGGGGGAAACTATGGCTACACCTTC. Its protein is CASRPSKSGGGNYGYTF.

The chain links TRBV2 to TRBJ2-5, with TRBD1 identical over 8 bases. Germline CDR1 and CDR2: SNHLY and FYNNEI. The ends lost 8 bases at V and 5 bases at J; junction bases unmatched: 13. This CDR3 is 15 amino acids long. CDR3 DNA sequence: TGTGCCAGCCGGACCCAGGGGGCGCTCTGGGAGACCCAGTACTTC. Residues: CASRTQGALWETQYF.

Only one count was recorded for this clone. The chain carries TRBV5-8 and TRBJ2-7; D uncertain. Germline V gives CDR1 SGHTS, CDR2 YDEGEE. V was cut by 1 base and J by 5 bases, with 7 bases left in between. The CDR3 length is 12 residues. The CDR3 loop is CASSLSYNEQYF. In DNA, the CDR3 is TGTGCCAGCAGCTTGTCCTATAACGAGCAGTACTTC.

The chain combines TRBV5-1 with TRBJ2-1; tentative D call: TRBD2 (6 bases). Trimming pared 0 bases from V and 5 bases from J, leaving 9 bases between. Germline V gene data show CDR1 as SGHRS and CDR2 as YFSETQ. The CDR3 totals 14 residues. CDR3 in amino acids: CASSLATSDNEQFF. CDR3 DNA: TGCGCCAGCAGCTTGGCGACTAGTGACAATGAGCAGTTCTTC.

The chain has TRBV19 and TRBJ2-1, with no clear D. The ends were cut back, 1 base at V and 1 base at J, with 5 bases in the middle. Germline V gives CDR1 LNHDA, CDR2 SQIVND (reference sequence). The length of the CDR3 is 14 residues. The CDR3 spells CASSIGQSYNEQFF. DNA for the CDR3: TGTGCCAGTAGTATAGGCCAGTCCTACAATGAGCAGTTCTTC.

The chain's CDR3 is CASSNDRVGNTIYF. CDR3 DNA sequence: TGCGCCAGCAGCAATGACAGGGTTGGAAACACCATATATTTT. The rearrangement joins TRBV5-1 to TRBJ1-3; TRBD1 matches 7 bases. Germline CDR1 reads SGHRS; CDR2 reads YFSETQ. This CDR3 has 14 residues. After removal of 4 bases from V and 3 bases from J, the junction contained 4 bases not matched to a gene.

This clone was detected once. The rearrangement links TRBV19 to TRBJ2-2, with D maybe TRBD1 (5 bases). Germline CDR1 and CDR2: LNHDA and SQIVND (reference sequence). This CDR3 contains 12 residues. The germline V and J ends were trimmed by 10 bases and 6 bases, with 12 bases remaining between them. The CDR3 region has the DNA TGTGCCACTCTAAGGGGCCCCGGGGAGCTGTTTTTT. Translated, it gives CATLRGPGELFF.

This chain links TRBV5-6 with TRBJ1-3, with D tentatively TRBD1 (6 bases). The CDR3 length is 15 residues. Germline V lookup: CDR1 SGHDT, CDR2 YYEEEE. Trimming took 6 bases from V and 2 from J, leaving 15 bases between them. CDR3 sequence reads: CASTTLQGAGNTIYF. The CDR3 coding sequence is TGTGCCAGCACCACACTACAGGGTGCTGGAAACACCATATATTTT.

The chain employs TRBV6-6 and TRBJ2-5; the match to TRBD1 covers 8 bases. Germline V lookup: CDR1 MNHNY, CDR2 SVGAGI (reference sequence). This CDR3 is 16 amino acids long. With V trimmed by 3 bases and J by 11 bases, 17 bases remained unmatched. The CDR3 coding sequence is TGTGCCAGCAGTTATCCTACAGACAGGGGAGTGAGGGAGCAGTACTTC. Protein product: CASSYPTDRGVREQYF.

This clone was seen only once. The CDR3: CASSRGTGVGETQYF. The CDR3 nucleotides are TGTGCCAGCAGCAGAGGGACAGGGGTGGGGGAGACCCAGTACTTC. The rearrangement uses TRBV21-1 and TRBJ2-5; the table's D call, TRBD1, has no DNA check behind it. TRBV21-1 is described as a pseudogene. This CDR3 has 15 residues.

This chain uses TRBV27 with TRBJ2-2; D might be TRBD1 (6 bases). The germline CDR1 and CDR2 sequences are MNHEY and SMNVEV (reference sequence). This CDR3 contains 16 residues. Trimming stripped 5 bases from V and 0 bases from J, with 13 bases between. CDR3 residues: CASSEYRVPNTGELFF. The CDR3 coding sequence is TGTGCCAGCAGTGAATACAGGGTCCCGAACACCGGGGAGCTGTTTTTT.

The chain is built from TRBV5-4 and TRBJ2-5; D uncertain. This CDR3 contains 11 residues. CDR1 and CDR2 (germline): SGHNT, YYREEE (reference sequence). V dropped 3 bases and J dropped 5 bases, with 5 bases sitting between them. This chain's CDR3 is CASSSGETQYF. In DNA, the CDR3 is TGTGCCAGCAGCTCCGGGGAGACCCAGTACTTC.